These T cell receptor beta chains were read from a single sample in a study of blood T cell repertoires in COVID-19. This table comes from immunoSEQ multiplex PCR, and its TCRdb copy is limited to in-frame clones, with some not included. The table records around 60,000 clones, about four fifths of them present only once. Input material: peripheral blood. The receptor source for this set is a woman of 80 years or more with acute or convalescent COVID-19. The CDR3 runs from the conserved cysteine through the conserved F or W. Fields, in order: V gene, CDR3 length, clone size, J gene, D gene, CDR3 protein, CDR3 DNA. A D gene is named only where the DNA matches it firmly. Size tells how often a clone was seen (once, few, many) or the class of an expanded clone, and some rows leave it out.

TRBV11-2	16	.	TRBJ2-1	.	CASSRYSGLSYNEQFF	TGTGCCAGCAGTCGTTATAGCGGTTTATCCTACAATGAGCAGTTCTTC
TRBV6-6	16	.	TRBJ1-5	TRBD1	CASSTPEGAGNQPQHF	TGTGCCAGCAGCACCCCCGAGGGGGCCGGCAATCAGCCCCAGCATTTT
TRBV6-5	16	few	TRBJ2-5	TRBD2	CASSYFGSGTQETQYF	TGTGCCAGCAGTTACTTCGGTAGCGGGACCCAAGAGACCCAGTACTTC
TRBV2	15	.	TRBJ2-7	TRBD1	CASSPYGTDNYEQYF	TGTGCCAGCAGCCCCTACGGGACAGATAACTACGAGCAGTACTTC
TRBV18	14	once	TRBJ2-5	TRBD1	CASSPGQGKETQYF	TGTGCCAGCTCACCAGGACAGGGGAAGGAGACCCAGTACTTC
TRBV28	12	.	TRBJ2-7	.	CASSSHSYEQYF	TGTGCCAGCAGTTCACATTCCTACGAGCAGTACTTC
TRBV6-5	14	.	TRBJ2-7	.	CASSYSLGPYEQYF	TGTGCCAGCAGTTACAGTTTGGGGCCCTACGAGCAGTACTTC
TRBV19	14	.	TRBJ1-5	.	CASSAGQPQMPQHF	TGTGCCAGTAGCGCAGGACAGCCCCAGATGCCCCAGCATTTT
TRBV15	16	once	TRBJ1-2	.	CATSRPESRGSYGYTF	TGTGCCACCAGCAGACCCGAGTCCAGGGGAAGCTATGGCTACACCTTC
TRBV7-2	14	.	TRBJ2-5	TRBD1	CASSMTGGIETQYF	TGTGCCAGCAGCATGACAGGGGGCATAGAGACCCAGTACTTC
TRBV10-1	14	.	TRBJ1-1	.	CASSDGPVNTEAFF	TGCGCCAGCAGTGACGGTCCGGTGAACACTGAAGCTTTCTTT
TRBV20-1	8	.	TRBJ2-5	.	CSADDSDF	TGCAGTGCTGATGACTCCGACTTC
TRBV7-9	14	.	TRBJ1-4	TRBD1	CASRDYRGSEKLFF	TGTGCCAGCAGAGACTACAGGGGTTCCGAAAAACTGTTTTTT
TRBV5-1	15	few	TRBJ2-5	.	CASSTRTVGVETQYF	TGCGCCAGCAGCACCCGGACTGTTGGGGTGGAGACCCAGTACTTC
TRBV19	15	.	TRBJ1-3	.	CASSIGLLSGNTIYF	TGTGCCAGTAGTATCGGACTGCTCTCTGGAAACACCATATATTTT
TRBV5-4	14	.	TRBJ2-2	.	CASSPEQGTGELFF	TGTGCCAGCAGCCCTGAACAGGGTACCGGGGAGCTGTTTTTT
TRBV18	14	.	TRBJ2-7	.	CASSPPGQAYEQYF	TGTGCCAGCTCACCACCGGGACAAGCCTACGAGCAGTACTTC
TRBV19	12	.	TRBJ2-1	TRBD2	CASGGAWDEQFF	TGTGCCAGCGGGGGGGCTTGGGATGAGCAGTTCTTC